This T cell receptor beta chain is from a study of PD-L1 blockade in urothelial cancer. Overall study context: Earlier, patients had received 0 to 3 chemotherapy regimens.

The CDR3 sequence is 15 residues long. Germline CDR1 and CDR2: SNHLY and FYNNEI. Trimming left V 8 bases short and J 0 bases short, with 14 bases between. Stated time point: pretreatment peripheral blood. Using immunoSEQ multiplex PCR, the repertoire was profiled, and TCRdb retains in-frame clones only, with some absent. The sample lists tens of thousands of clones, 65% to 90% occurring once. The origin of this receptor is a man between 65 and 79 years old with urothelial cancer. V is TRBV2 and J is TRBJ2-4; possibly TRBD1 for D (5 bases). The sample was PBMCs, taken around atezolizumab (anti-PD-L1) treatment. DNA of the CDR3: TGTGCCAGCGACGGACATATGCTAGCCAAAAACATTCAGTACTTC. Translation: CASDGHMLAKNIQYF.